This TCR beta chain was retrieved from a study of TIL therapy for anti-PD-1-resistant metastatic lung cancer. Study summary: Median tumor mutation burden was roughly 1.5 mutations per megabase.

The libraries were made with immunoSEQ v3. Produced via immunoSEQ multiplex PCR; TCRdb's table is partial and in-frame only. The sample holds about 100,000 clones, 50% to 70% seen once. Time point noted: pre-treatment sample, taken before nivolumab and TIL therapy. Tumor tissue came from excised metastases, mostly pleural nodules or supraclavicular lymph nodes. Patients then received nivolumab; progressors got lymphodepletion, TIL and IL-2. General study results and limits: Compared with baseline intratumoral T cells, expanded TIL cultures were more clonal and less diverse (approximately 6.4% vs 31%).

Note on this clone: The antigen is not known.

The CDR3 has 20 residues. V lost 4 bases and J lost 2; bases outside the gene matches: 13. Germline CDR1 MGHRA, CDR2 YSYEKL. The specimen was tumor tissue, collected at baseline. The chain uses TRBV4-1 and TRBJ2-3; TRBD2 agrees at 15 bases. This clonotype was obtained from a person between 25 and 79 years old with non-small cell lung cancer. The CDR3 region has the DNA TGCGCCAGCAGCCTCTTACCGGGGACTAGCGGGGGGTCAAACACAGATACGCAGTATTTT. Translating it yields CASSLLPGTSGGSNTDTQYF.